The present T cell receptor (beta chain) was sequenced within a study of shared clonotypes between healthy human individuals. For the study at large: A couple of women and a few men aged 18 to 49 served as donors. Regarding the study as a whole: On the whole, naive subsets had larger estimated richness than memory subsets had.

Turning to this clone: Its cognate antigen is unknown.

At the deep level, the assay was run. In the study's own analysis: Filtering of immunoSEQ junctional sequences could not match full-length read filtering. Some clones are missing from TCRdb's copy, which holds only in-frame ones; the method was immunoSEQ multiplex PCR. V, J and clone size are taken as reported in that table, and D and trimming were inferred from the DNA itself. This sample has fewer than 800,000 clones, with about 90% found just once. V lost 3 bases and J lost 2, with 6 bases in between. Germline V lookup: CDR1 SQVTM, CDR2 ANQGSEA. The CDR3 has 12 amino acids. CD45RO-negative, CCR7-positively selected cells formed the naive CD8 fraction, excluding terminally differentiated effector memory CD45RA+ cells.

The chain couples TRBV29-1 to TRBJ2-3; D gene uncertain. This sequence was found in a man aged 30 to 45 in good health. The sample was naive CD8+ T cells sorted from blood. The CDR3 sequence: CSVESLTDTQYF. The DNA of the CDR3 is TGCAGCGTTGAGAGTCTCACAGATACGCAGTATTTT.